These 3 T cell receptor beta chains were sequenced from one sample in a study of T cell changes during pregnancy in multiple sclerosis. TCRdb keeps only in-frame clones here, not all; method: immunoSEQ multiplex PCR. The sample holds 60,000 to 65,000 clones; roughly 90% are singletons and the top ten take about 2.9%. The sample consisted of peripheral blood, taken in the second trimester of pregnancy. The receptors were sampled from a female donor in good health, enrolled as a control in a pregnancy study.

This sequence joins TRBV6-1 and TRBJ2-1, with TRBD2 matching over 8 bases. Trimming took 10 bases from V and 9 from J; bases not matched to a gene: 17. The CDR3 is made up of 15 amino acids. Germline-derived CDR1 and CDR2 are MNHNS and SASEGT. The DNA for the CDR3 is TGTGCCACACAAGGGTTGGTAGCGGGGCAAGGTGAGCAGTTCTTC. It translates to CATQGLVAGQGEQFF.

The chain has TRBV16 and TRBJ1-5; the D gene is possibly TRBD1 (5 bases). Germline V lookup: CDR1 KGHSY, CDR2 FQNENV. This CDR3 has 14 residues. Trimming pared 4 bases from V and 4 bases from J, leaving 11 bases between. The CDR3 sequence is CASSPRTPNQPQHF. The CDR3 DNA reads TGTGCCAGCAGCCCCCGGACACCTAATCAGCCCCAGCATTTT.

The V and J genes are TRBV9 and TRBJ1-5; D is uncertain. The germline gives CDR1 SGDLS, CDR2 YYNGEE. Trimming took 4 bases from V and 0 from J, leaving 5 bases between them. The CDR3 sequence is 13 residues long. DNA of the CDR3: TGTGCCAGCAGCCCAAATAGCAATCAGCCCCAGCATTTT. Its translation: CASSPNSNQPQHF.